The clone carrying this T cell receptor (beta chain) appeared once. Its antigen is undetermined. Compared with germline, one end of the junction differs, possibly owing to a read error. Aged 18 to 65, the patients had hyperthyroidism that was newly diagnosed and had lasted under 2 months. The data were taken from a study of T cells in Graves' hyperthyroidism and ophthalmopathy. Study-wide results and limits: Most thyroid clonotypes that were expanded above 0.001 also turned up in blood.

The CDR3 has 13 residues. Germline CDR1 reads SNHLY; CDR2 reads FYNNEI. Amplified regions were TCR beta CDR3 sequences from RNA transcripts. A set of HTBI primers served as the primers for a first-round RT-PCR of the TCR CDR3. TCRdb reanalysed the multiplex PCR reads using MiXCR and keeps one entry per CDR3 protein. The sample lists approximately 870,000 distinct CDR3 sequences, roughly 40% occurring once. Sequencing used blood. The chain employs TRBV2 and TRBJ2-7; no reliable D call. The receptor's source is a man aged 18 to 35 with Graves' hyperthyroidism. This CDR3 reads CASSRVVGDEQYF. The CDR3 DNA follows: TGCGCCAGCAGCCGCGTTGTTGGGGACGAGCAGTACTTC.